Described below is a single TCR beta chain sequence and its context. What it recognizes is unknown. Tumor samples were taken before definitive surgery or chemotherapy. These data originate in a study of high-grade serous ovarian cancer treatment subgroups. About the study: On average, approximately 15,000 reads and several thousand unique TCR beta rearrangements were obtained per sample.

Germline CDR1 is MNHNY and CDR2 is SVGAGI (reference sequence). The CDR3 sequence is 12 residues long. Findings and caveats of the study: Same-patient tumor repertoires overlapped at about 0.095 to 0.85; different patients barely overlapped. Spatial context was lost because tumors were sequenced in bulk. TCR relatedness rose with neoantigen level and trended with mutation load.

The table came from immunoSEQ multiplex PCR; TCRdb's copy has only in-frame clones and leaves some out. The sample records approximately 5,300 clones, 55% to 75% being singletons. This receptor was taken from a human donor with high-grade serous ovarian cancer. This chain links TRBV6-6 with TRBJ2-5, with D perhaps TRBD2 (6 bases). The end of the DNA fits TRBJ2-7 better, so the J call may be wrong. The sequencing sample was made of tumor tissue. This CDR3 reads CASWPGGVEQYF. The DNA for the CDR3 is TGTGCCAGCTGGCCAGGAGGGGTCGAGCAGTACTTC.